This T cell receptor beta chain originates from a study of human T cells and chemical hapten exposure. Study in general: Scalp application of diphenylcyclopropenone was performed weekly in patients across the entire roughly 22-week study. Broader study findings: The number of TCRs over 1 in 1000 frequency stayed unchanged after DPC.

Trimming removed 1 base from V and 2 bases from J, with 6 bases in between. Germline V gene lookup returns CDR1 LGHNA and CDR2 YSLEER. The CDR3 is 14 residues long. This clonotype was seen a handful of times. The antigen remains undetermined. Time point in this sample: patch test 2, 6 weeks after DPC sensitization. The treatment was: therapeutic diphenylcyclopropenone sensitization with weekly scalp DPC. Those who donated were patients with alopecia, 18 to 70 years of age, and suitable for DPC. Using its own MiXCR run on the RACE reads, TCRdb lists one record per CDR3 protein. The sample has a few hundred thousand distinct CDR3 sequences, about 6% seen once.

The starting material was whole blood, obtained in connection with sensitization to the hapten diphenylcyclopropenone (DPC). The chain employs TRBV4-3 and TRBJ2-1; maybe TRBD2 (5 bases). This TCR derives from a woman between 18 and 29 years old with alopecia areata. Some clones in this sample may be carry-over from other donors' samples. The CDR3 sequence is CASSQAGTYNEQFF. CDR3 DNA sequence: TGCGCCAGCAGCCAAGCGGGGACCTACAATGAGCAGTTCTTC.